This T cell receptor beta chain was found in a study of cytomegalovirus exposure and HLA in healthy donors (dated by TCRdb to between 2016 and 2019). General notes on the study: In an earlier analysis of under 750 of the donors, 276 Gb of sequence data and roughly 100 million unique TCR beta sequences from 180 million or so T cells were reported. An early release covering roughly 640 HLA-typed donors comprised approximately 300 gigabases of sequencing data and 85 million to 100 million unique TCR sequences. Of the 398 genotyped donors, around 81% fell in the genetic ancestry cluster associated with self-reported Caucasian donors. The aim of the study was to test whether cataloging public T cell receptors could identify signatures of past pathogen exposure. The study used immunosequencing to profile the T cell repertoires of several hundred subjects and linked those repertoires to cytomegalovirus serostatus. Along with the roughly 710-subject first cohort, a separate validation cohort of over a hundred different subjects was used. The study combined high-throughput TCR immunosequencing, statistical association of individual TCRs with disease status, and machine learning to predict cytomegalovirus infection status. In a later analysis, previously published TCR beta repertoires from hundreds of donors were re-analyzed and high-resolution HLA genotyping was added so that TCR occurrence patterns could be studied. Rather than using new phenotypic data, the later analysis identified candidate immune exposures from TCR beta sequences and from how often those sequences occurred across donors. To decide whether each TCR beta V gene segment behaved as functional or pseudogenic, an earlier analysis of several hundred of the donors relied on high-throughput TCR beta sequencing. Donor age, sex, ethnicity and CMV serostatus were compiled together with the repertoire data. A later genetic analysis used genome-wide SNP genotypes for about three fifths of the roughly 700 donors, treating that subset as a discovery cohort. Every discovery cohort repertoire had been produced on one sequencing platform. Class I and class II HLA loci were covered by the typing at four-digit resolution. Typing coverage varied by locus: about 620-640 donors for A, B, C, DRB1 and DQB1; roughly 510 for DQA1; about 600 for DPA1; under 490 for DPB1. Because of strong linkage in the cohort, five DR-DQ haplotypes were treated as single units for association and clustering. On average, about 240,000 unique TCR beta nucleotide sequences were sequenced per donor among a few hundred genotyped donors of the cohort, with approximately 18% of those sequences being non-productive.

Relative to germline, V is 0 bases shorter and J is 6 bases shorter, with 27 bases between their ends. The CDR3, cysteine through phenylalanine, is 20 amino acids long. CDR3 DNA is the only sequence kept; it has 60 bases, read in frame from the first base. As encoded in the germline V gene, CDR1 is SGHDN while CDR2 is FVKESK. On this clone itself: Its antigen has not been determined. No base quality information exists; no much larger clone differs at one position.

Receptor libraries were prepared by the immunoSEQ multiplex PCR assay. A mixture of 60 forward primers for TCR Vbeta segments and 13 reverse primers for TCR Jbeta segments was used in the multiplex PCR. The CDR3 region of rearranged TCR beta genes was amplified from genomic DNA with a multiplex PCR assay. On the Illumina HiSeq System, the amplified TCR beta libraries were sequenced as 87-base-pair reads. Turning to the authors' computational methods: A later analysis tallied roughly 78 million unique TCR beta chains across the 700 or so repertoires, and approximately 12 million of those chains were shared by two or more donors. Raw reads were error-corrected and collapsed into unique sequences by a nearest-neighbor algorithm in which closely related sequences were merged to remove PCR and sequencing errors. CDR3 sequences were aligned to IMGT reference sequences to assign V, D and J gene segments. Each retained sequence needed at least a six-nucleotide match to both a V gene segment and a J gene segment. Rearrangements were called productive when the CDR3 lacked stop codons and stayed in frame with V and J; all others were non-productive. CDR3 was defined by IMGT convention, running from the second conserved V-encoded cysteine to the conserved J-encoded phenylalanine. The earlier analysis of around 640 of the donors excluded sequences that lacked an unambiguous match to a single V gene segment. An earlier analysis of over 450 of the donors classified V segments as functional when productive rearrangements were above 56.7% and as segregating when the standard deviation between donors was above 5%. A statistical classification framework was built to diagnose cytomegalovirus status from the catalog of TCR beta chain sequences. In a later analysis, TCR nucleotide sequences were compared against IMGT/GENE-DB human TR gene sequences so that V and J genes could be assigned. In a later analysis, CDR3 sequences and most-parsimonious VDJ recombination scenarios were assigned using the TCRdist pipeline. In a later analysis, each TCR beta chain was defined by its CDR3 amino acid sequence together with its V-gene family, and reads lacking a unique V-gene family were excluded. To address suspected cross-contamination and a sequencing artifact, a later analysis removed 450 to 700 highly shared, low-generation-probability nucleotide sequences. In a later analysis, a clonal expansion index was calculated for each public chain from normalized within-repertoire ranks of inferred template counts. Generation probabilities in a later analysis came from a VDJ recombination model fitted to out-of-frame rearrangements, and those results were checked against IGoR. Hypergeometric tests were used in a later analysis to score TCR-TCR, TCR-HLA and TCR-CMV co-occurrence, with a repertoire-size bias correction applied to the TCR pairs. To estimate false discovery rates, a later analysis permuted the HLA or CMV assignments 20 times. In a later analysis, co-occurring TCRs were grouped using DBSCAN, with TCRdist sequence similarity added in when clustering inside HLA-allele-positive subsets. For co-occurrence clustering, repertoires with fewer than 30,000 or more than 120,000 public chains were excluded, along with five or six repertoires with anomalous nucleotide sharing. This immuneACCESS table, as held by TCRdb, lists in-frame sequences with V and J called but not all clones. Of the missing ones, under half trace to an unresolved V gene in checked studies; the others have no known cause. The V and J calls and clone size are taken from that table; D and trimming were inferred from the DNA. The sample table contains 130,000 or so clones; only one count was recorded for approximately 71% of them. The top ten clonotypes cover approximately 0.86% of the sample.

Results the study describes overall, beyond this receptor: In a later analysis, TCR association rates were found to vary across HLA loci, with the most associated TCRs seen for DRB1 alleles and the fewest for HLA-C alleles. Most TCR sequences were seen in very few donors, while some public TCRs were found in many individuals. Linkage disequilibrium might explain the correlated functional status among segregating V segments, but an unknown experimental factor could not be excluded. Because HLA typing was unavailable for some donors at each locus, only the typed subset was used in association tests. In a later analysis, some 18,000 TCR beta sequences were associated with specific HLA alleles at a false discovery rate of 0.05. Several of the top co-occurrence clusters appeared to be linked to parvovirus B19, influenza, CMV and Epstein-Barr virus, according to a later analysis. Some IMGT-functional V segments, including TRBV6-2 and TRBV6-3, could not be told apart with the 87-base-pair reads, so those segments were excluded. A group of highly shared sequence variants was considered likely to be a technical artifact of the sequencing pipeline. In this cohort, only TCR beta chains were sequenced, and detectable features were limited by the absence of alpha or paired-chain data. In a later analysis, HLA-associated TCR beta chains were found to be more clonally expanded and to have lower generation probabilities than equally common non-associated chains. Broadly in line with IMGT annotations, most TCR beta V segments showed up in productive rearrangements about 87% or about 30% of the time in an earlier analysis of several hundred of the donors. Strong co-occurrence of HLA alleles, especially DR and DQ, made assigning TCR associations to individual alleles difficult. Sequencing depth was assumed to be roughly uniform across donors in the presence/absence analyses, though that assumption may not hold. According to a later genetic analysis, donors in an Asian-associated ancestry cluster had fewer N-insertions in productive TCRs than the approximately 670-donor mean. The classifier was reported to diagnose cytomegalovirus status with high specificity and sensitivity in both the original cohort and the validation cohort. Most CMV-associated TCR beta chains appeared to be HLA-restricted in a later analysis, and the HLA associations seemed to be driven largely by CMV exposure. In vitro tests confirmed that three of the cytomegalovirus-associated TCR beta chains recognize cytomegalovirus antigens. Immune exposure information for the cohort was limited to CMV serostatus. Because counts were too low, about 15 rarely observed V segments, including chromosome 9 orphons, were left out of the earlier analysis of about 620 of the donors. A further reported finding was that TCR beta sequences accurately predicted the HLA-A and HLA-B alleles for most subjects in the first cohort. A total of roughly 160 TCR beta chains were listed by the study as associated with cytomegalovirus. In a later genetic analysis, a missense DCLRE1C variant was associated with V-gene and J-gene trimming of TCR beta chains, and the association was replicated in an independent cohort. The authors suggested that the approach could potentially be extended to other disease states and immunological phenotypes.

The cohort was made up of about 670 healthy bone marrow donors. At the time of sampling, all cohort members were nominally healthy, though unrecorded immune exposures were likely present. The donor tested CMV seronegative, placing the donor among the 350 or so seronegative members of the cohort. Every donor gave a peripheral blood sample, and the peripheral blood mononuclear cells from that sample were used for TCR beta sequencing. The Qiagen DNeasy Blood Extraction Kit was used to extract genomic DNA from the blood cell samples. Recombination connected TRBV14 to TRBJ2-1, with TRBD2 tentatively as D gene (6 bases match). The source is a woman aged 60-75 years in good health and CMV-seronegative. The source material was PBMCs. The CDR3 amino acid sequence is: CASSQDLWDSPNSVPNEQFF. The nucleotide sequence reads TGTGCCAGCAGCCAAGATTTGTGGGACTCCCCGAATTCCGTACCCAATGAGCAGTTCTTC.